This T cell receptor beta chain was sequenced in a study of neoadjuvant nivolumab and ipilimumab in lung cancer. Regarding the study as a whole: A small number of samples were TCR sequenced. From pretherapy to surgery, tumor richness and clonality rose with dual therapy.

The CDR3 is made up of 14 amino acids. V lost 9 bases to trimming and J lost 2 bases, with 15 bases between them. Germline loops: CDR1 SNHLY, CDR2 FYNNEI. The protocol was immunoSEQ multiplex PCR, while the TCRdb copy is restricted to in-frame clones and leaves out a portion. The sample records more than 1,500 clones, 85% being singletons. Remarks on this clone: The antigen is undetermined.

The chain recombines TRBV2 with TRBJ2-3; D unresolved. Here the sequenced sample was adjacent normal lung tissue, taken after neoadjuvant nivolumab, alone or with ipilimumab, at or shortly before surgery. The clonotype was recovered from an adult with non-small cell lung cancer. The CDR3 coding sequence is TGTGCCAGAAGGTCCCCTGAGGTCACAGATACGCAGTATTTT. Residues: CARRSPEVTDTQYF.